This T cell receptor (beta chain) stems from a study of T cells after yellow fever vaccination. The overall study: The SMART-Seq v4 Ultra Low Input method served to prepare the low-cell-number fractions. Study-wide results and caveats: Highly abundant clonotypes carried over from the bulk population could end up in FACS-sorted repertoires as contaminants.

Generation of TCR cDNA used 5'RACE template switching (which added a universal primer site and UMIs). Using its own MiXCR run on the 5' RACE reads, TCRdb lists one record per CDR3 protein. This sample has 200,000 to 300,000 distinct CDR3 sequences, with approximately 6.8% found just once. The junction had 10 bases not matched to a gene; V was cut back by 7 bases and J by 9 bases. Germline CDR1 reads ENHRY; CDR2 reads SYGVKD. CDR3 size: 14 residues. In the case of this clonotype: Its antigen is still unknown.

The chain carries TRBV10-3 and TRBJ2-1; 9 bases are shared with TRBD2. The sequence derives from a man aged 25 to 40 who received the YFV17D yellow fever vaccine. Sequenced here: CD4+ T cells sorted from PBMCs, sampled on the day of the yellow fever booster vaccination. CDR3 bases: TGTGCCATCAAAGTTGCGGGAGGGCCAAGTGAGCAGTTCTTC. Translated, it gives CAIKVAGGPSEQFF.